This T cell receptor beta chain was found in a study of blood T cells in healthy people across ages. Donors were systemically healthy Caucasian individuals from Russia aged about 6 to 100 years. Each donor gave around 9.6 milliliters of peripheral blood. Using a J-beta primer mix together with a sample-barcoded 5' primer, a second PCR was run for about 7 to 12 cycles. Through a template-switch adaptor with 12 random nucleotides, each cDNA molecule received a tag. Each sample provided no less than 3 million CDR3-containing paired-end reads. TCRdb fed the 5' RACE reads into MiXCR, producing one record per CDR3 protein. The profile covers 1.5 million to 2 million distinct CDR3 sequences, with about 28% appearing a single time and 7.7% taken by the ten largest. Germline V gene data show CDR1 as SGHDN and CDR2 as FVKESK. There are 14 residues in the CDR3. With V trimmed by 5 bases and J by 4 bases, 4 bases remained unmatched.

The chain recombines TRBV14 with TRBJ1-1, with 10 bases matching TRBD1. This clonotype was sampled from a woman aged 25 to 45 in good health. The sequenced sample was blood. The CDR3 DNA sequence: TGTGCCAGCAGCTGGGGACAGGGGACCACTGAAGCTTTCTTT. This sequence encodes CASSWGQGTTEAFF.